This is a list of T cell receptor beta chains from one sample in a study of blood T cell repertoires in COVID-19. Repertoires were generated with immunoSEQ multiplex PCR, while TCRdb's copy carries only in-frame clones and drops some. The sample yields about 82,000 clones, around four fifths seen once. The material sequenced was peripheral blood. These receptors originate from an elderly man with active or convalescent COVID-19. The CDR3 runs from the conserved cysteine through the conserved F or W. A D gene is named only where the DNA matches it firmly. Clone size is not always given. Where it is, it says once, few, many or a class for expanded clones.

clone size: -
D gene: -
V gene: TRBV6-6
J gene: TRBJ1-5
CDR3 DNA: TGTGCCAGCAGTATAACCCCCCCCTATTATCAGCCCCAGCATTTT
CDR3 protein: CASSITPPYYQPQHF

clone size: -
D gene: TRBD1
V gene: TRBV7-3
J gene: TRBJ1-3
CDR3 DNA: TGTGCCAGCAGCAGCACCGGGACAGTCTCTGGAAACACCATATATTTT
CDR3 protein: CASSSTGTVSGNTIYF

clone size: -
D gene: TRBD1
V gene: TRBV3-1/TRBV3-2
J gene: TRBJ2-1
CDR3 DNA: TGTGCCAGCAGCCAAGGGACAGGGCGTTACAATGAGCAGTTCTTC
CDR3 protein: CASSQGTGRYNEQFF

clone size: few
D gene: -
V gene: TRBV11-3
J gene: TRBJ1-2
CDR3 DNA: TGTGCCAGCAGCTTAGATCGGTGGCAGGGAGGCTACACCTTC
CDR3 protein: CASSLDRWQGGYTF

clone size: once
D gene: TRBD1
V gene: TRBV15
J gene: TRBJ2-1
CDR3 DNA: TGTGCCACCAGCACACGGACAGGGGACTTCATGCGAGGCAATGAGCAGTTCTTC
CDR3 protein: CATSTRTGDFMRGNEQFF

clone size: few
D gene: -
V gene: TRBV10-3
J gene: TRBJ1-5
CDR3 DNA: TGTGCCATCAGAGACAGGAGCAATCAGCCCCAGCATTTT
CDR3 protein: CAIRDRSNQPQHF

clone size: -
D gene: -
V gene: TRBV11-2
J gene: TRBJ2-6
CDR3 DNA: TGTGCCAGCAGCTTGGACCCGGGGGTTGGGGCCAACGTCCTGACTTTC
CDR3 protein: CASSLDPGVGANVLTF

clone size: -
D gene: -
V gene: TRBV6-2/TRBV6-3
J gene: TRBJ2-2
CDR3 DNA: TGTGCCAGCAGTTCAACTCACACCGGGGAGCTGTTTTTT
CDR3 protein: CASSSTHTGELFF

clone size: -
D gene: -
V gene: TRBV6-6
J gene: TRBJ1-5
CDR3 DNA: TGTGCCAGCAGCCCCAGTGGGGGGGTTCAGCCCCAGCATTTT
CDR3 protein: CASSPSGGVQPQHF

clone size: -
D gene: TRBD1
V gene: TRBV3-1/TRBV3-2
J gene: TRBJ1-5
CDR3 DNA: TGTGCCAGCAGCCAAGGGACAGGGGGCGGCAATCAGCCCCAGCATTTT
CDR3 protein: CASSQGTGGGNQPQHF

clone size: -
D gene: -
V gene: TRBV5-4
J gene: TRBJ2-5
CDR3 DNA: TGTGCCAGCAGCTGGAAAACAGGAGAAGAGACCCAGTACTTC
CDR3 protein: CASSWKTGEETQYF

clone size: -
D gene: TRBD2
V gene: TRBV10-3
J gene: TRBJ2-3
CDR3 DNA: TGTGCCCACTCGGCACGCAGCGGGGACACAGATACGCAGTATTTT
CDR3 protein: CAHSARSGDTDTQYF

clone size: -
D gene: -
V gene: TRBV27
J gene: TRBJ1-1
CDR3 DNA: TGTGCCAGCAGGGATCAGAGGGACACTGAAGCTTTCTTT
CDR3 protein: CASRDQRDTEAFF

clone size: -
D gene: TRBD1
V gene: TRBV11-2
J gene: TRBJ2-3
CDR3 DNA: TGTGCCAGCGGCCTTTTAGGGACAGGGGTCGATACGCAGTATTTT
CDR3 protein: CASGLLGTGVDTQYF

clone size: -
D gene: -
V gene: TRBV28
J gene: TRBJ1-1
CDR3 DNA: TGTGCCAGCAGTTTCCGATACGGTCGGGCTGAAGCTTTCTTT
CDR3 protein: CASSFRYGRAEAFF

clone size: -
D gene: -
V gene: TRBV30
J gene: TRBJ2-3
CDR3 DNA: TGTGCCTGCAGGACAGATTGGGGCACAGATACGCAGTATTTT
CDR3 protein: CACRTDWGTDTQYF

clone size: once
D gene: TRBD2
V gene: TRBV3-1/TRBV3-2
J gene: TRBJ2-2
CDR3 DNA: TGTGCCAGCAGCCAAGATCTAGCGGGAGCCGGGGAGCTGTTTTTT
CDR3 protein: CASSQDLAGAGELFF

clone size: -
D gene: -
V gene: TRBV19
J gene: TRBJ1-1
CDR3 DNA: TGTGCCAGTCACACCAGGGATCTGAACACTGAAGCTTTCTTT
CDR3 protein: CASHTRDLNTEAFF

clone size: -
D gene: -
V gene: TRBV6-5
J gene: TRBJ2-5
CDR3 DNA: TGTGCCAGCAGGTCCCCCTTCGGTCAAGAGACCCAGTACTTC
CDR3 protein: CASRSPFGQETQYF

clone size: -
D gene: TRBD2
V gene: TRBV14
J gene: TRBJ2-1
CDR3 DNA: TGTGCCAGCAGCCCGATCGGCGCGGGGGTCTGGAATGAGCAGTTCTTC
CDR3 protein: CASSPIGAGVWNEQFF

clone size: -
D gene: -
V gene: TRBV28
J gene: TRBJ2-2
CDR3 DNA: TGTGCCAGCAGTTTCCTGACAGGGAACACCGGGGAGCTGTTTTTT
CDR3 protein: CASSFLTGNTGELFF

clone size: -
D gene: TRBD1
V gene: TRBV20-1
J gene: TRBJ2-1
CDR3 DNA: TGCATCGCTAGGGGGCAGAATGAGCAGTTCTTC
CDR3 protein: CIARGQNEQFF

clone size: -
D gene: -
V gene: TRBV3-1/TRBV3-2
J gene: TRBJ1-4
CDR3 DNA: TGTGCCAGCAGCGACGGAGTTTTAAACTCGGGTAATGAAAAACTGTTTTTT
CDR3 protein: CASSDGVLNSGNEKLFF

clone size: once
D gene: -
V gene: TRBV27
J gene: TRBJ2-1
CDR3 DNA: TGTGCCAGCAGTTTAGCGGGGTTCTACAATGAGCAGTTCTTC
CDR3 protein: CASSLAGFYNEQFF

clone size: -
D gene: -
V gene: TRBV20-1
J gene: TRBJ1-2
CDR3 DNA: TGCAGTGCTAGTAAAGCGAGCCAGGGGTTCAGCTATGGCTACACCTTC
CDR3 protein: CSASKASQGFSYGYTF

clone size: -
D gene: TRBD2
V gene: TRBV5-4
J gene: TRBJ2-3
CDR3 DNA: TGTGCCAGCAGCTTACAGCTAGCGGGAGGTGTAGATACGCAGTATTTT
CDR3 protein: CASSLQLAGGVDTQYF

clone size: -
D gene: -
V gene: TRBV19
J gene: TRBJ2-1
CDR3 DNA: TGTGCCAGTACAGGGAGGAGTTACAATGAGCAGTTCTTC
CDR3 protein: CASTGRSYNEQFF

clone size: -
D gene: -
V gene: TRBV5-1
J gene: TRBJ1-5
CDR3 DNA: TGCGCCAGCCGCCACGACTTGCACAGCAATCAGCCCCAGCATTTT
CDR3 protein: CASRHDLHSNQPQHF

clone size: -
D gene: -
V gene: TRBV2
J gene: TRBJ2-5
CDR3 DNA: TGTGCCAGCAGTGATGGGCCAAAAGAGACCCAGTACTTC
CDR3 protein: CASSDGPKETQYF

clone size: -
D gene: TRBD1
V gene: TRBV5-4
J gene: TRBJ2-1
CDR3 DNA: TGTGCCAGCAGCAAGGTCGGGACAGGGGCTTACAATGAGCAGTTCTTC
CDR3 protein: CASSKVGTGAYNEQFF

clone size: -
D gene: TRBD1
V gene: TRBV6-1
J gene: TRBJ1-6
CDR3 DNA: TGTGCCAGCAGTGATCCCGGACAGGTTAATTCACCCCTCCACTTT
CDR3 protein: CASSDPGQVNSPLHF

clone size: -
D gene: -
V gene: TRBV5-4
J gene: TRBJ1-6
CDR3 DNA: TGTGCCAGCAGCTATGGCATCGGGAAAAATTCACCCCTCCACTTT
CDR3 protein: CASSYGIGKNSPLHF

clone size: -
D gene: TRBD1
V gene: TRBV5-5
J gene: TRBJ1-2
CDR3 DNA: TGTGCCAGCAGCTTGGGACAGGGGGAAGGGTATGGCTACACCTTC
CDR3 protein: CASSLGQGEGYGYTF

clone size: -
D gene: TRBD1
V gene: TRBV28
J gene: TRBJ2-3
CDR3 DNA: TGTGCCAGCAGCCTCGGGACAGGGGCCCGCACAGATACGCAGTATTTT
CDR3 protein: CASSLGTGARTDTQYF

clone size: once
D gene: -
V gene: TRBV2
J gene: TRBJ1-5
CDR3 DNA: TGTGCCAGCACTCGGGGACTAGAGCAGCCCCAGCATTTT
CDR3 protein: CASTRGLEQPQHF